In its sample, the clone carrying this T cell receptor (beta chain) was seen many times. Antigen specificity is unknown. The sample is drawn from a study of early T cells in non-severe SARS-CoV-2 infection. Study conclusions and caveats: Lookups in VDJdb leaned toward anti-spike CD8 responses and missed private and CD4 specificities.

The ends were cut back, 3 bases at V and 9 bases at J, with 15 bases in the middle. Germline V lookup: CDR1 SEHNR, CDR2 FQNEAQ (reference sequence). The CDR3 covers 14 residues. Individually, cDNA molecules had unique molecular identifiers attached to them. TCRdb re-analysed the 5' RACE reads in MiXCR, keeping a single row per CDR3 protein. This table holds around 76,000 distinct CDR3 sequences, 14% found once. The receptor was derived from an adult who was a healthcare worker with PCR-confirmed SARS-CoV-2 infection or an uninfected control (not recorded which). The gene calls are TRBV7-9 and TRBJ2-1; no clear D. The sequencing used whole blood, collected at baseline. Here the CDR3 DNA reads TGTGCCAGCAGCTTGGATGACGGCCATAGTGAGCAGTTCTTC. This encodes CASSLDDGHSEQFF.